Listed here are 11 T cell receptor beta chains from one sample, sequenced in a study of Ad26.COV2.S vaccination and SARS-CoV-2 variants. Indicated treatment: around 19 received Ad26.COV2.S at low or high dose, single or two shots; several received placebo; per-sample allocation not given. Repertoires come from day 63 after the first vaccine or placebo injection. The data were produced by immunoSEQ multiplex PCR, yet TCRdb's version contains in-frame clones alone and is incomplete. The table includes a few hundred thousand clones, roughly 90% detected once. Sequencing was performed on peripheral blood, taken in a trial of Ad26.COV2.S vaccine versus placebo. The receptors were sampled from a person aged 18-60 years who received the Ad26.COV2.S COVID-19 vaccine or a placebo.

This rearrangement joins TRBV5-1 to TRBJ1-1; D is perhaps TRBD1 (5 bases). CDR1 is SGHRS and CDR2 is YFSETQ in the germline V gene. The CDR3 is 13 amino acids. V lost 0 bases and J lost 8, with 11 bases in between. CDR3 coding DNA: TGCGCCAGCAGCTTGGCCGGGCAGGGAGAAGCTTTCTTT. Amino acids: CASSLAGQGEAFF.

The rearrangement links TRBV18 to TRBJ1-2; D might be TRBD1 (6 bases). The CDR3 length is 13 residues. V was trimmed by 4 bases and J by 2 bases, leaving 8 bases between them. In germline, CDR1 is KGHSH, CDR2 LQKENI. CDR3 in amino acids: CASSRTENYGYTF. As DNA, the CDR3 is TGTGCCAGCTCACGGACAGAAAACTATGGCTACACCTTC.

The CDR3 DNA is TGTGCCAGCAGTTACACAGACTTCTACGAGCAGTACTTC. This translates into CASSYTDFYEQYF. This chain connects TRBV6-2 or TRBV6-3 to TRBJ2-7; D not certain. The CDR3 runs to 13 residues. Trimming stripped 2 bases from V and 3 bases from J, with 8 bases between. Germline V gene data show CDR1 as MNHEY and CDR2 as SVGEGT.

This clone came up once. Additional DNA sequences in this sample encode the identical CDR3. V gene TRBV6-5 combines with J gene TRBJ1-2, with no clear D. CDR3 length: 11 residues. Trimming cost V 2 bases and J 7 bases, with 5 bases left between them. Germline V gives CDR1 MNHEY, CDR2 SVGAGI. CDR3 DNA sequence: TGTGCCAGCAGTTACGGGGTTGGCTACACCTTC. Protein sequence: CASSYGVGYTF.

The rearrangement joins TRBV13 to TRBJ2-7; maybe TRBD1 (6 bases). Deletions cut 8 bases from V and 0 bases from J, with 14 bases between. This CDR3 has 14 amino acids. Per the germline V gene, CDR1 is PRHDT and CDR2 is FYEKMQ (reference sequence). Written as DNA, the CDR3 is TGTGCCAGCCGTTCGGGACACGGCTCCTACGAGCAGTACTTC. This sequence encodes CASRSGHGSYEQYF.

The chain has TRBV4-1 and TRBJ2-5; D might be TRBD1 or TRBD2, each matching 7 bases. V shed 3 bases and J shed 2 bases, with 16 bases lying between them. The CDR3 spans 16 residues. CDR1 and CDR2 from the germline V gene are MGHRA and YSYEKL. The DNA for the CDR3 is TGCGCCAGCAGCCATCTCAGGGGGAGGGGGCAAGAGACCCAGTACTTC. This gives the protein CASSHLRGRGQETQYF.

The V gene is TRBV6-5, the J gene TRBJ1-1; perhaps TRBD1 as D (5 bases). V lost 6 bases and J 8 bases, leaving 16 bases between the germline ends. This CDR3 comprises 13 residues. The germline gives CDR1 MNHEY, CDR2 SVGAGI. This chain's CDR3 is CASRATYRGEAFF. As DNA, the CDR3 is TGTGCCAGCAGGGCGACTTACCGGGGGGAAGCTTTCTTT.

The genes are TRBV7-2 and TRBJ2-5; 8 bases map to TRBD2. The CDR3 length is 14 residues. Germline CDR1 reads SGHTA; CDR2 reads FQGNSA. With 2 bases clipped from V and 7 bases from J, the junction kept 6 bases outside the gene matches. The DNA of the CDR3 is TGTGCCAGCAGCTTAACGGGGGGGCTTGGGACCCAGTACTTC. Protein sequence: CASSLTGGLGTQYF. Filled out from reference TRBV7-2 and TRBJ2-5, the complete variable domain reads GAGVSQSPSNKVTEKGKDVELRCDPISGHTALYWYRQSLGQGLEFLIYFQGNSAPDKSGLPSDRFSAERTGGSVSTLTIQRTQQEDSAVYLCASSLTGGLGTQYFGPGTRLLVL.

This rearrangement joins TRBV1 to TRBJ2-3; the DNA was not compared with TRBD2, the D call given in the table. TRBV1 is flagged as a pseudogene. The CDR3 runs 16 residues. CDR3: CTSSCPGLATTDTQYF. The CDR3 DNA follows: TGCACCAGCAGCTGTCCGGGACTAGCCACCACAGATACGCAGTATTTT.

The chain has TRBV19 and TRBJ1-2, with 8 bases lining up with TRBD1. The CDR3 spans 13 residues. From germline, CDR1 is LNHDA and CDR2 SQIVND (reference sequence). Trimming removed 7 bases from V and 5 bases from J; junction bases left unmatched: 6. The CDR3 nucleotides are TGTGCCAGTACAGGGGGCGCTTCTTATGGCTACACCTTC. It yields the protein CASTGGASYGYTF.

The chain couples TRBV30 to TRBJ1-1; possible D gene TRBD1, 5 bases. The CDR3 has 14 residues. V shed 5 bases and J shed 3 bases, with 16 bases lying between them. Germline CDR1 GTSNPN, CDR2 SVGIG (reference sequence). The DNA of the CDR3 is TGTGCCTGGGGAGTGGGGCAGGACGACACTGAAGCTTTCTTT. Amino acids: CAWGVGQDDTEAFF.